This T cell receptor beta chain came from a study of CD8 T cells in ankylosing spondylitis. A remark on this clonotype: The antigen is unknown.

V lost 2 bases, J lost 1 base, and 11 bases lay in between. Looked up from germline, CDR1 is MNHEY and CDR2 is SVGAGI. CDR3 size: 15 residues. TCRdb fed the 5' RACE reads into MiXCR, producing one record per CDR3 protein. The profile covers about 310,000 distinct CDR3 sequences, with about a fifth appearing a single time and approximately 3.7% taken by the ten largest. Overall study results and limits: Reports of some motif variants in reactive arthritis synovial fluid and blood predate this one.

The sequenced material came from blood, either unsorted or a sorted T cell fraction (not recorded which). The chain recombines TRBV6-5 with TRBJ1-2; D unresolved. The TCR was taken from a female donor with ankylosing spondylitis or in good health (not recorded which). DNA of the CDR3: TGTGCCAGCAGTTACGGAGTCTCCTTTAACTATGGCTACACCTTC. It codes for CASSYGVSFNYGYTF.